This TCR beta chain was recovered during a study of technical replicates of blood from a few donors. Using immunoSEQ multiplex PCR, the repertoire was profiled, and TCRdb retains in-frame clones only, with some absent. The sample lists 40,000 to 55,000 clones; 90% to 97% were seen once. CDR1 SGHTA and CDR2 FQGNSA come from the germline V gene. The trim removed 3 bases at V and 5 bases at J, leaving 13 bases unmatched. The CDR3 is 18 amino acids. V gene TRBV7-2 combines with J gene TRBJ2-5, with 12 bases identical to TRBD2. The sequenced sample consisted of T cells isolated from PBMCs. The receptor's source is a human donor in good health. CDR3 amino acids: CASSFGLAGLLVGETQYF. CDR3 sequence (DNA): TGTGCCAGCAGCTTCGGACTAGCGGGACTCCTAGTGGGGGAGACCCAGTACTTC. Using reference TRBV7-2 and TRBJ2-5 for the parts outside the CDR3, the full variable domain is GAGVSQSPSNKVTEKGKDVELRCDPISGHTALYWYRQSLGQGLEFLIYFQGNSAPDKSGLPSDRFSAERTGGSVSTLTIQRTQQEDSAVYLCASSFGLAGLLVGETQYFGPGTRLLVL.